The 24 T cell receptor beta chains reported below all come from one sample, sequenced in a study of T cells after posttransplantation cyclophosphamide. Methotrexate plus calcineurin inhibitor accompanied controls' myeloablative marrow transplants; sampling was 1 year later. Clones were read by immunoSEQ multiplex PCR, and TCRdb kept only the in-frame ones, dropping some. Among roughly 4,900 clones listed, about three quarters were seen once. The specimen comprised PBMCs, sampled roughly 340 days after allogeneic stem cell transplant with calcineurin inhibitor and methotrexate. All receptors come from a female patient in her fifties who received an allogeneic stem cell transplant from an unrelated donor, was CMV-positive, and had acute and chronic GVHD. Some T cells could come from the graft donor.

The CDR3 region is CASSPGRQGKSEAFF. Written as DNA, the CDR3 is TGTGCCAGCTCACCAGGTCGACAGGGTAAGAGTGAAGCTTTCTTT. The chain combines TRBV18 with TRBJ1-1, with TRBD1 identical over 7 bases. Germline CDR1 and CDR2: KGHSH and LQKENI. CDR3 length equals 15 residues. J gave up 7 bases and V 2 bases, and 10 bases lay outside the gene matches. Supplemented by reference TRBV18 and TRBJ1-1, the full variable domain reads NAGVMQNPRHLVRRRGQEARLRCSPMKGHSHVYWYRQLPEEGLKFMVYLQKENIIDESGMPKERFSAEFPKEGPSILRIQQVVRGDSAAYFCASSPGRQGKSEAFFGQGTRLTVV.

The CDR3 region has the DNA TGTGCCAGCAGTTACTCGACAGGGAATGAAAAACTGTTTTTT. Amino acid sequence: CASSYSTGNEKLFF. This chain joins TRBV6-5 and TRBJ1-4, with TRBD1 identical over 7 bases. The CDR3 spans 14 residues. CDR1 is MNHEY and CDR2 is SVGAGI in the germline V gene. Trimming took 0 bases from V and 5 from J; bases not matched to a gene: 0.

This chain uses TRBV6-5 with TRBJ2-7, with 8 bases lining up with TRBD1. This CDR3 has 15 amino acids. Per the germline V gene, CDR1 is MNHEY and CDR2 is SVGAGI. V dropped 2 bases and J dropped 1; count of bases not matched to a gene: 4. In nucleotides, the CDR3 is TGTGCCAGCAGTTACCTACAGGGGGTTTCCTACGAGCAGTACTTC. It yields the protein CASSYLQGVSYEQYF.

Relative to its sample, this clone is medium-sized. This chain uses TRBV15 with TRBJ1-1; TRBD1 matches 8 bases. CDR3 length: 14 amino acids. The germline V gene has CDR1 LNHNV and CDR2 YYDKDF (reference sequence). Losses at the gene ends were 8 bases for V and 4 bases for J; bases not matched to a gene: 9. The CDR3 DNA follows: TGTGCCACCTCAGTGACAGGGGATGGCACTGAAGCTTTCTTT. Its translation: CATSVTGDGTEAFF.

The chain links TRBV9 to TRBJ1-2, with 7 bases that match TRBD1. Germline-derived CDR1 and CDR2 are SGDLS and YYNGEE. V gave up 3 bases and J gave up 4 bases; unmatched junction bases: 6. This CDR3 is built from 14 residues. CDR3 sequence: CASSAGQRTYGYTF. The CDR3 bases are TGTGCCAGCAGCGCGGGACAGCGTACCTATGGCTACACCTTC.

This rearrangement joins TRBV30 to TRBJ2-7; TRBD1 matches at 8 bases. From germline, CDR1 is GTSNPN and CDR2 SVGIG (reference sequence). CDR3 length equals 15 residues. J was trimmed by 4 bases and V by 6 bases; bases with no gene match: 14. DNA for the CDR3: TGTGCCTGTACCCCTCGGACAGGGACTCGTTACGAGCAGTACTTC. Protein product: CACTPRTGTRYEQYF.

The V call is TRBV18, the J call TRBJ1-5, with 7 bases matching TRBD1. CDR1 KGHSH and CDR2 LQKENI come from the germline V gene. Unmatched junction bases numbered 3, after V lost 2 bases and J lost 2 bases. The CDR3 length is 15 residues. Here the CDR3 DNA reads TGTGCCAGCTCACCAAAAGGACAGGGCAATCAGCCCCAGCATTTT. Its translation: CASSPKGQGNQPQHF. Looking up the rest from reference TRBV18 and TRBJ1-5 gives the full variable domain: NAGVMQNPRHLVRRRGQEARLRCSPMKGHSHVYWYRQLPEEGLKFMVYLQKENIIDESGMPKERFSAEFPKEGPSILRIQQVVRGDSAAYFCASSPKGQGNQPQHFGDGTRLSIL.

V gene TRBV15 combines with J gene TRBJ1-2, with 7 bases identical to TRBD1. Trimming cost V 1 base and J 2 bases; bases outside gene matches: 7. Germline V gene lookup returns CDR1 LNHNV and CDR2 YYDKDF (reference sequence). The CDR3 totals 16 residues. Here the CDR3 reads CATSRAGQDLNYGYTF. For the CDR3, the DNA is TGTGCCACCAGCAGAGCCGGACAGGACCTAAACTATGGCTACACCTTC.

The rearrangement uses TRBV7-9 and TRBJ2-7; 7 bases fit TRBD1. Germline V CDR1 and CDR2: SEHNR, FQNEAQ (reference sequence). The CDR3 extends over 14 amino acids. Germline trimming cut 4 bases from V and 6 bases from J; bases unmatched to any gene: 9. The CDR3 nucleotides read TGTGCCAGCAGCTCCCGACAGGGTTGGGGCGAGCAGTACTTC. It specifies CASSSRQGWGEQYF.

This chain uses TRBV5-1 with TRBJ2-7; the match to TRBD1 covers 9 bases. The CDR3 has 15 residues. V gave up 0 bases and J gave up 6 bases; unmatched junction bases: 7. CDR1 SGHRS and CDR2 YFSETQ come from the germline V gene. The CDR3 nucleotides read TGCGCCAGCAGCTTGGAAGGACAGGGGAGATTCGAGCAGTACTTC. Amino acids: CASSLEGQGRFEQYF.

The V and J genes are TRBV4-1 and TRBJ2-3, with no clear D. V lost 4 bases to trimming and J lost 6 bases, with 8 bases between them. Germline lookup yields CDR1 MGHRA and CDR2 YSYEKL. This CDR3 spans 12 amino acids. This CDR3 is CASSPKADTQYF. DNA for the CDR3: TGCGCCAGCAGCCCCAAAGCGGATACGCAGTATTTT.

The chain couples TRBV4-1 to TRBJ1-3; the D gene is possibly TRBD1 (5 bases). V gave up 2 bases and J gave up 11 bases, with 13 bases separating them. CDR1 and CDR2 (germline): MGHRA, YSYEKL. The CDR3 runs to 13 residues. This chain's CDR3 is CASSQITTDPIYF. The CDR3 DNA reads as TGCGCCAGCAGCCAAATTACGACAGATCCCATATATTTT.

The genes are TRBV5-4 and TRBJ2-7, with D possibly being TRBD2 (7 bases). The germline gives CDR1 SGHNT, CDR2 YYREEE (reference sequence). This CDR3 has 14 amino acids. The V end was cut by 10 bases, the J end by 2 bases, with 19 bases between. In nucleotides, the CDR3 is TGTGCCTCTGGAGGGGGGGGGCTGCCCTACGAGCAGTACTTC. Its protein product is CASGGGGLPYEQYF.

About this clone: At one of its ends the junction is not consistent with the germline gene, which may arise from a read error. The chain is built from TRBV19 and TRBJ2-5; TRBD2 aligns across 13 bases. Per germline, CDR1 LNHDA and CDR2 SQIVND (reference sequence). The CDR3 covers 16 residues. In DNA form, the CDR3 reads TGTGTCAGTAGTCCGAGGACTAGCGGGAGACGGGAGACCCAGTACTTC. This codes for CVSSPRTSGRRETQYF.

The V call is TRBV29-1, the J call TRBJ2-1; D is perhaps TRBD1 (5 bases). V was clipped by 6 bases and J by 5 bases, with 14 bases between them. In germline, CDR1 is SQVTM, CDR2 ANQGSEA. The CDR3 is made up of 13 amino acids. The CDR3 region is CSVARVLDNEQFF. CDR3 coding DNA: TGCAGCGTCGCCAGGGTGCTGGACAATGAGCAGTTCTTC.

CDR3 in amino acids: CASCPLGASASTDTQYF. CDR3 bases: TGTGCCAGCTGTCCCCTAGGAGCTAGCGCCAGCACAGATACGCAGTATTTT. The chain links TRBV2 to TRBJ2-3; weak D call: TRBD2 (6 bases). Germline CDR1 reads SNHLY; CDR2 reads FYNNEI. The CDR3 runs to 17 residues. V was trimmed by 8 bases and J by 0 bases, leaving 21 bases between them.

The chain recombines TRBV4-1 with TRBJ1-6; D remains ambiguous. The CDR3 is 16 residues long. Germline V gene data show CDR1 as MGHRA and CDR2 as YSYEKL. V was pared by 3 bases and J by 7 bases, with 16 bases between. CDR3 nucleotides: TGCGCCAGCAGCCAGGAACTGAGGGCGCCAAATTCACCCCTCCACTTT. It translates to CASSQELRAPNSPLHF.

The V gene is TRBV30, the J gene TRBJ1-1, with 8 nucleotides matching TRBD1. This CDR3 is built from 14 residues. Germline CDR1 and CDR2: GTSNPN and SVGIG (reference sequence). V was pared by 3 bases and J by 3 bases, with 6 bases of the junction left unmatched. Here the CDR3 reads CAWSLGQGYTEAFF. The CDR3 DNA reads TGTGCCTGGAGCCTAGGACAGGGCTACACTGAAGCTTTCTTT.

The chain joins TRBV19 to TRBJ2-5; maybe TRBD1 (5 bases). Germline CDR1 and CDR2: LNHDA and SQIVND (reference sequence). This CDR3 is 15 amino acids long. V was trimmed by 6 bases and J by 4 bases, leaving 18 bases between them. The CDR3 loop is CASSMTESARETQYF. CDR3 nucleotides: TGTGCCAGTAGCATGACAGAGTCCGCCAGAGAGACCCAGTACTTC.

This clone was recorded only once. The chain employs TRBV7-3 and TRBJ1-2; 7 nucleotides agree with TRBD1. With V trimmed by 5 bases and J by 6 bases, 3 bases remained unmatched. Germline assignment: CDR1 SGHTA and CDR2 FQGTGA. The CDR3 runs to 12 residues. CDR3 region: CASSVTGNGYTF. CDR3 bases: TGTGCCAGCAGCGTGACAGGGAATGGCTACACCTTC.

The chain has TRBV5-4 and TRBJ2-7, with D possibly TRBD1 on 6 matching bases. The CDR3 length is 13 residues. V was pared by 2 bases and J by 2 bases, with 8 bases between. Germline CDR1 is SGHNT and CDR2 is YYREEE (reference sequence). The CDR3 DNA sequence: TGTGCCAGCAGCTTTAAGGGGGCCTACGAGCAGTACTTC. Its translation: CASSFKGAYEQYF.

The chain uses TRBV10-1 and TRBJ1-1, with TRBD1 identical over 12 bases. Germline V gene lookup returns CDR1 WNHNN and CDR2 SYGVQD (reference sequence). The CDR3 has 13 residues. The V segment lost 6 bases and the J segment 11 bases; nucleotides outside the gene matches: 7. CDR3 sequence: CASSRDRGQDAFF. The CDR3 bases are TGCGCCAGCAGCCGGGACAGGGGGCAAGATGCTTTCTTT.

In its sample, this clone was seen once. V gene TRBV7-2 combines with J gene TRBJ1-2, with D possibly being TRBD1 (6 bases). Germline assignment: CDR1 SGHTA and CDR2 FQGNSA. This CDR3 contains 16 residues. Trimming shortened V by 5 bases and J by 0 bases, and 16 bases separated the two germline ends. The CDR3 DNA sequence: TGTGCCAGCAGCCTAGACGGGACAACAGCTAACTATGGCTACACCTTC. It yields the protein CASSLDGTTANYGYTF.

The chain is built from TRBV19 and TRBJ2-1, with 11 bases fitting TRBD1. Losses at the gene ends were 4 bases for V and 6 bases for J; bases not matched to a gene: 5. The germline V gene has CDR1 LNHDA and CDR2 SQIVND (reference sequence). The CDR3 has 15 residues. The CDR3 nucleotides are TGTGCCAGTAGTACCCCGGGACAGGGGGTCAATGAGCAGTTCTTC. It encodes CASSTPGQGVNEQFF.